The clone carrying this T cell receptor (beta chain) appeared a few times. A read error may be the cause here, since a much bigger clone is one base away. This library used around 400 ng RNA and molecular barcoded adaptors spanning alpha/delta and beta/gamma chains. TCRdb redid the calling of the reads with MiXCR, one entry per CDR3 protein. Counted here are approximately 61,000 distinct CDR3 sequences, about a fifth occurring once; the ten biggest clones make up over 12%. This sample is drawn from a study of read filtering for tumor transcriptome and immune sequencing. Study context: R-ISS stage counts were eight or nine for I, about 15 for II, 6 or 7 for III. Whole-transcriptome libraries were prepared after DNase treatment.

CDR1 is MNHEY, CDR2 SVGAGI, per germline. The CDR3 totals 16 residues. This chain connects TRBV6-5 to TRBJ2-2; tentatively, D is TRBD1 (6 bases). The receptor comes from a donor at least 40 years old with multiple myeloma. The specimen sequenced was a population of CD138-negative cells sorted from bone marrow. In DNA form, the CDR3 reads TGTGCCAGCAGTTACATCGGACAGCCGAACACCGGGAAGCTGTTTTTT. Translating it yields CASSYIGQPNTGKLFF.